This T cell receptor (beta chain) emerged from a study of T cells in Graves' hyperthyroidism and ophthalmopathy. Broader study findings: In validation, the model predicted ophthalmopathy. These predictions came a median approximately 6.5 months before onset.

From RNA transcripts, TCR beta CDR3 regions were amplified. A first-round RT-PCR of the TCR CDR3 used the HTBI primer set. One entry per CDR3 protein results from TCRdb running MiXCR on the multiplex PCR reads. The table shows under 300,000 distinct CDR3 sequences, with roughly an eighth occurring only once. This clonotype was seen ten or more times. The target antigen is unknown. Sequencing input: blood. The TCR comes from a woman between 40 and 50 years old with Graves' hyperthyroidism.

The CDR3 region is CASSLRPAYEQYF. The CDR3 nucleotides are TGTGCCAGCAGCTTGAGGCCTGCATACGAGCAGTACTTC. The chain joins TRBV5-5 to TRBJ2-7; D is undetermined. Germline CDR1 SGHKS, CDR2 YYEKEE (reference sequence). The CDR3 length is 13 residues. The V gene lost 1 base and the J gene lost 4 bases, with 9 bases spanning the gap.